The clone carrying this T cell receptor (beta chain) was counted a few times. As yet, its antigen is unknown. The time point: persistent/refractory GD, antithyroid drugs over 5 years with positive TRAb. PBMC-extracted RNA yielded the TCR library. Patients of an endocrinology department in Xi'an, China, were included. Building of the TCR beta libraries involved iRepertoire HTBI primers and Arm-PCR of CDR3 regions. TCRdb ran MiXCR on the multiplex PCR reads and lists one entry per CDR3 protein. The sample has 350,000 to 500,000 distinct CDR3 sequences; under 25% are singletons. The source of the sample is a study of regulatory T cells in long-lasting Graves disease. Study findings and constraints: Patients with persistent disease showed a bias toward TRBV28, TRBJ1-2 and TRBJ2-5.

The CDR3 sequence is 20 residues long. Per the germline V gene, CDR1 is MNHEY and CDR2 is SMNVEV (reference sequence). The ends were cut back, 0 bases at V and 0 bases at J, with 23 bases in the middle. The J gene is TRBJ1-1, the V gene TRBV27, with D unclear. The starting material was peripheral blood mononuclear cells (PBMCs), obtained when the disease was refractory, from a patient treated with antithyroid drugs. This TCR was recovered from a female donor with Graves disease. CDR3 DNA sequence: TGTGCCAGCAGTTTATCGATTTTCCCTGGCCGGACCGGTATGAACACTGAAGCTTTCTTT. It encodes CASSLSIFPGRTGMNTEAFF.